The clone carrying this T cell receptor beta chain has a handful of counts. Its matching antigen is unknown. This entry belongs to a study of T cells in Graves' hyperthyroidism and ophthalmopathy. Study results and limitations: Among clonotypes expanded in thyroid above 0.001, most were also found in blood.

CDR1 and CDR2 from the germline V gene are SGHTA and FQGNSA. The CDR3 consists of 16 residues. Trimming removed 5 bases from V and 4 bases from J; junction bases left unmatched: 13. Regions amplified from RNA transcripts were the TCR beta CDR3 regions. Using the HTBI primer set, a first-round RT-PCR was run on the TCR CDR3. Each CDR3 protein is one row after TCRdb ran MiXCR on the multiplex PCR reads. The sample carries about 560,000 distinct CDR3 sequences, 16% recorded once. The definition of stable Graves' hyperthyroidism was no ophthalmopathy progression within 18 months. Researchers barred patients who had uncontrolled infection, other autoimmune disease, pregnancy or lactation. Isolation of PBMCs was performed on about 9.9 ml fresh peripheral blood.

This receptor was identified in a woman under 30 with Graves' hyperthyroidism. The sample consisted of blood. V and J are TRBV7-2 and TRBJ2-5, with 7 bases matching TRBD2. For the CDR3, the DNA is TGTGCCAGCAGCCTCCTCGGACTAGGTTTCCCAGAGACCCAGTACTTC. Translation gives CASSLLGLGFPETQYF.